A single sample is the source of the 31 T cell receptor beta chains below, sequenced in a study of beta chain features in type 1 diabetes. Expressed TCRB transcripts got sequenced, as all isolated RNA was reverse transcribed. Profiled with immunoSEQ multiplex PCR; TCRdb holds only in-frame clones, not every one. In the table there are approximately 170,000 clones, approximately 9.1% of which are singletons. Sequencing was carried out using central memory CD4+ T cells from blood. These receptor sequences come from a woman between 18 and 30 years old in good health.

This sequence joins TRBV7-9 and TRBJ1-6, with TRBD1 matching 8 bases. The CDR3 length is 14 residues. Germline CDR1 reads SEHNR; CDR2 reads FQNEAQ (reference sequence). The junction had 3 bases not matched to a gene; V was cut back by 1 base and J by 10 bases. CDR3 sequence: CASSLGQGWSPLHF. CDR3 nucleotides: TGTGCCAGCAGCTTAGGACAGGGGTGGTCACCCCTCCACTTT.

CDR3 residues: CASSPDRATDTQYF. The CDR3 DNA reads as TGTGCCAGCAGCCCGGACAGGGCCACAGATACGCAGTATTTT. The chain combines TRBV9 with TRBJ2-3, with TRBD1 matching over 8 bases. This CDR3 is 14 amino acids long. J gave up 2 bases and V 4 bases, and 3 bases lay outside the gene matches. Germline CDR1 and CDR2: SGDLS and YYNGEE.

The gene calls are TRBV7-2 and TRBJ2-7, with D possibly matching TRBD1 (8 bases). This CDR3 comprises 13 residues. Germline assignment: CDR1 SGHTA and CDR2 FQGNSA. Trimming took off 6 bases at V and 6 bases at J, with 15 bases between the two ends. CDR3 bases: TGTGCCAGCAGGCAGAACAGGGGGGGCGAGCAGTACTTC. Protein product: CASRQNRGGEQYF. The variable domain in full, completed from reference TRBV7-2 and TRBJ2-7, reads GAGVSQSPSNKVTEKGKDVELRCDPISGHTALYWYRQSLGQGLEFLIYFQGNSAPDKSGLPSDRFSAERTGGSVSTLTIQRTQQEDSAVYLCASRQNRGGEQYFGPGTRLTVT.

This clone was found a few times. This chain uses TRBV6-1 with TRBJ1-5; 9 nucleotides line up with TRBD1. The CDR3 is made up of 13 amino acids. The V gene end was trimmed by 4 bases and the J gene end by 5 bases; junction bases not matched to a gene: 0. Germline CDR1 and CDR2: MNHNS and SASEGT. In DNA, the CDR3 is TGTGCCAGCAGTGGGACAGGGGATCAGCCCCAGCATTTT. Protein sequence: CASSGTGDQPQHF.

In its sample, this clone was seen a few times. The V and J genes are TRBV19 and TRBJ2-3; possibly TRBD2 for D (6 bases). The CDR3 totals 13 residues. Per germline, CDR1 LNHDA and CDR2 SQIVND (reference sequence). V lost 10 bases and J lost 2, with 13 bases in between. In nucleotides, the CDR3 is TGTGCCACTAATCTAGCGCCCACAGATACGCAGTATTTT. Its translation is CATNLAPTDTQYF.

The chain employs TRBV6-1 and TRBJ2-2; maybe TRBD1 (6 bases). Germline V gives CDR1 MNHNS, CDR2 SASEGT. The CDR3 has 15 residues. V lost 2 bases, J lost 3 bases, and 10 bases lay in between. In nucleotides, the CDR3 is TGTGCCAGCAGTGAACGGACAGATTACACCGGGGAGCTGTTTTTT. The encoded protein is CASSERTDYTGELFF.

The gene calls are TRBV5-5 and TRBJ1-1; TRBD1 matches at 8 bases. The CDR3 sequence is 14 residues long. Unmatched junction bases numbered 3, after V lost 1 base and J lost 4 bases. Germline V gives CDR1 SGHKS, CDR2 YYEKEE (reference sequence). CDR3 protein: CASSLQTGGTEAFF. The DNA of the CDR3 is TGTGCCAGCAGCTTGCAAACAGGGGGCACTGAAGCTTTCTTT.

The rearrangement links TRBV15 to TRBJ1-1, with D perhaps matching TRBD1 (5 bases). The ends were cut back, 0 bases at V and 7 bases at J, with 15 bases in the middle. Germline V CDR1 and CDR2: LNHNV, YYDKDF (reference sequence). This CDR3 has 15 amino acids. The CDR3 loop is CATSRDDGREGEAFF. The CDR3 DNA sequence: TGTGCCACCAGCAGAGATGATGGCAGGGAGGGTGAAGCTTTCTTT.

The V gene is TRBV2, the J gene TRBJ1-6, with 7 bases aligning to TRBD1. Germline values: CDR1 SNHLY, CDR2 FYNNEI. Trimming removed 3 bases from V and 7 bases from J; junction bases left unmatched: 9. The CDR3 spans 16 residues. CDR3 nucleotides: TGTGCCAGCAGTGAGGGTTGGGACAGTCGGAATTCACCCCTCCACTTT. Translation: CASSEGWDSRNSPLHF.

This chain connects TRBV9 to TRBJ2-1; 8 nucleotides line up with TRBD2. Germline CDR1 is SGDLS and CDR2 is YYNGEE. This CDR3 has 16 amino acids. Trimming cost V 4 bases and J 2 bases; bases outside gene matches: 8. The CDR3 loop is CASSPVAGLTYNEQFF. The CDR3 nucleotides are TGTGCCAGCAGCCCTGTAGCGGGACTCACCTACAATGAGCAGTTCTTC.

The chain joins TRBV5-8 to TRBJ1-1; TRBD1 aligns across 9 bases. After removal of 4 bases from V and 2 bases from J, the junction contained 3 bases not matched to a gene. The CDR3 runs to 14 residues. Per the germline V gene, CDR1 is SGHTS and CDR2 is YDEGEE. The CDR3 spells CASSMDRGNTEAFF. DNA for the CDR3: TGTGCCAGCAGCATGGACAGGGGAAACACTGAAGCTTTCTTT. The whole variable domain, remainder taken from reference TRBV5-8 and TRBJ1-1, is EAGVTQSPTHLIKTRGQQATLRCSPISGHTSVYWYQQALGLGLQFLLWYDEGEERNRGNFPPRFSGRQFPNYSSELNVNALELEDSALYLCASSMDRGNTEAFFGQGTRLTVV.

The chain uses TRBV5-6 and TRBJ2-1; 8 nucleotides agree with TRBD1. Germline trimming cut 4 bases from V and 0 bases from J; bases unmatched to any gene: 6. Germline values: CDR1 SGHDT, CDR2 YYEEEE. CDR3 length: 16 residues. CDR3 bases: TGTGCCAGCAGCCCTCCACAGGGGGGCTCCTACAATGAGCAGTTCTTC. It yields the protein CASSPPQGGSYNEQFF.

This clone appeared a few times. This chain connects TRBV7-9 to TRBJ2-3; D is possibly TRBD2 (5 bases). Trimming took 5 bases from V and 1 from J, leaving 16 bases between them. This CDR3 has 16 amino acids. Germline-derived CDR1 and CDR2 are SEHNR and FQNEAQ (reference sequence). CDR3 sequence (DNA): TGTGCCAGCAGCCCGCCGGGGAACCGGGGCACAGATACGCAGTATTTT. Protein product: CASSPPGNRGTDTQYF.

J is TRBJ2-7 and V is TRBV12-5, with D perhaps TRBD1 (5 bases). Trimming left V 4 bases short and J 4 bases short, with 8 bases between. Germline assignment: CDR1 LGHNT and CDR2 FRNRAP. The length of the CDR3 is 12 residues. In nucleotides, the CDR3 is TGTGCTAGTGGTTACCAGGGTTACGAGCAGTACTTC. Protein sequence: CASGYQGYEQYF.

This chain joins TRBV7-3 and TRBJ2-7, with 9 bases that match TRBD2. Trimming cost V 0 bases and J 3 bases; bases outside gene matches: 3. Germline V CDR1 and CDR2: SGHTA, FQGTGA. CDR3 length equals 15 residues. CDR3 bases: TGTGCCAGCAGCTTAACGGGAGCGGGGGGCTACGAGCAGTACTTC. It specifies CASSLTGAGGYEQYF.

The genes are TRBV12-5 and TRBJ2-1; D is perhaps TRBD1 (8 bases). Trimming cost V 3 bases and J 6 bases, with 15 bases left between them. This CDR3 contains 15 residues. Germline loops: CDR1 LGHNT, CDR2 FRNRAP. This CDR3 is CASGLQGGLFNEQFF. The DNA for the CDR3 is TGTGCTAGTGGTTTACAGGGGGGGCTTTTCAATGAGCAGTTCTTC.

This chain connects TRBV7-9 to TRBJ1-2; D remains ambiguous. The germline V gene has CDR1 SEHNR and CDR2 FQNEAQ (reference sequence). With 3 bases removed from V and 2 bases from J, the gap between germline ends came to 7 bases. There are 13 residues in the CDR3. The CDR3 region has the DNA TGTGCCAGCAGCTTCACTGAGAACTATGGCTACACCTTC. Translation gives CASSFTENYGYTF. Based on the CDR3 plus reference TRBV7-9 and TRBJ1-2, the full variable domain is DTGVSQNPRHKITKRGQNVTFRCDPISEHNRLYWYRQTLGQGPEFLTYFQNEAQLEKSRLLSDRFSAERPKGSFSTLEIQRTEQGDSAMYLCASSFTENYGYTFGSGTRLTVV.

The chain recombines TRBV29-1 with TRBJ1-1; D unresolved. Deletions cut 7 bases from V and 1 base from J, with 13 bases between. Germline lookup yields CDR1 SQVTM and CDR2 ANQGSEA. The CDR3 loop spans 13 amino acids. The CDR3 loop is CSGARWQNTEAFF. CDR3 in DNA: TGCAGCGGGGCCCGGTGGCAGAACACTGAAGCTTTCTTT.

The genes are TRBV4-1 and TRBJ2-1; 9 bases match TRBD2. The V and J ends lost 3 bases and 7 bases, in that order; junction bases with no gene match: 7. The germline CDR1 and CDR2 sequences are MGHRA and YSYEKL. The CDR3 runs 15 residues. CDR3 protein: CASSQRGGALNEQFF. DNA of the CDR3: TGCGCCAGCAGCCAGCGCGGGGGGGCCCTAAATGAGCAGTTCTTC.

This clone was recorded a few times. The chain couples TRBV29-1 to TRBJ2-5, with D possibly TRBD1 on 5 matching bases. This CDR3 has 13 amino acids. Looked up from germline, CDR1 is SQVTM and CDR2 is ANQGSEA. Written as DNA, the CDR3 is TGCAGTTACTCTGGGGCCTCTCGGGAGACCCAGTACTTC. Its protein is CSYSGASRETQYF.

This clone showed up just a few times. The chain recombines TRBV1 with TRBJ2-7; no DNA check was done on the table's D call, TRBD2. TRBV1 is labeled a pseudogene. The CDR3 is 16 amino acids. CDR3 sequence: CTSSPGLAGVSYEQYF. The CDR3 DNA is TGCACCAGCAGCCCGGGACTAGCGGGTGTATCCTACGAGCAGTACTTC.

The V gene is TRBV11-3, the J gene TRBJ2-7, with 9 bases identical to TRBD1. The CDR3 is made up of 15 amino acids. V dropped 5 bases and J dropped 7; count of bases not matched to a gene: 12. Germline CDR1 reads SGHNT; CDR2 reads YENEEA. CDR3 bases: TGTGCCAGCAGCACATACGGGACAGGGAGAGGGGAGCAGTACTTC. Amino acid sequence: CASSTYGTGRGEQYF.

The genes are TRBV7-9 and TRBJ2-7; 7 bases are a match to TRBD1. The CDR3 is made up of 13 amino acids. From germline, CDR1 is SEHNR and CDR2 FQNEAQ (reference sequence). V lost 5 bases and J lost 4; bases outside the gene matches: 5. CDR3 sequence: CASSLRDSYEQYF. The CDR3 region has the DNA TGTGCCAGCAGCCTCCGGGACAGTTACGAGCAGTACTTC.

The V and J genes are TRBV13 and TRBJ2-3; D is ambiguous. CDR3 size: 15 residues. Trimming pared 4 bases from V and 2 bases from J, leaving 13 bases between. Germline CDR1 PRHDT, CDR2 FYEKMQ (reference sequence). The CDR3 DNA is TGTGCCAGCAGCTCACGGTCGGTAAACACAGATACGCAGTATTTT. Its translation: CASSSRSVNTDTQYF.

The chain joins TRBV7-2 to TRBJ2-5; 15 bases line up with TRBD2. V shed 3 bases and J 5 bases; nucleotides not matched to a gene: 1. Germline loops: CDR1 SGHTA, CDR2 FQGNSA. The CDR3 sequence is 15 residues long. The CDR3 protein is CASSFGLAGGETQYF. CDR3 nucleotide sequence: TGTGCCAGCAGCTTCGGACTAGCGGGGGGGGAGACCCAGTACTTC. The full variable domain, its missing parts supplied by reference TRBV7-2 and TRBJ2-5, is GAGVSQSPSNKVTEKGKDVELRCDPISGHTALYWYRQSLGQGLEFLIYFQGNSAPDKSGLPSDRFSAERTGGSVSTLTIQRTQQEDSAVYLCASSFGLAGGETQYFGPGTRLLVL.

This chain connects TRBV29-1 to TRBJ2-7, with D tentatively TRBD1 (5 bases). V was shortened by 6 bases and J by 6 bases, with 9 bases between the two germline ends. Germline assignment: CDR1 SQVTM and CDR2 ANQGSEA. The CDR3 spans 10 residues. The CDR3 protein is CSVQTGEQYF. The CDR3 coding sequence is TGCAGCGTCCAAACAGGCGAGCAGTACTTC.

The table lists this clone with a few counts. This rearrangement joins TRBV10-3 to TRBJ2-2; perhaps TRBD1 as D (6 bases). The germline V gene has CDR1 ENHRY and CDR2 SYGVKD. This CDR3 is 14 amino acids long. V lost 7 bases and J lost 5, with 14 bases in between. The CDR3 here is CAIKGTGNTGELFF. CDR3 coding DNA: TGTGCCATCAAGGGCACAGGGAATACCGGGGAGCTGTTTTTT.

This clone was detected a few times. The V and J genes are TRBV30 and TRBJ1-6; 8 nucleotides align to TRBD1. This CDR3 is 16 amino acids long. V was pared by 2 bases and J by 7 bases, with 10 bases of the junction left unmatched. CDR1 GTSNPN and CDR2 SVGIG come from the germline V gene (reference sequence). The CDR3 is CAWSRDVGTGNSPLHF. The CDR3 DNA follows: TGTGCCTGGAGTCGAGACGTCGGGACAGGCAATTCACCCCTCCACTTT.

The CDR3: CSVPGSSGGLRRDEQFF. In nucleotides, the CDR3 is TGCAGCGTCCCCGGTTCTAGCGGGGGGCTTCGACGGGATGAGCAGTTCTTC. The chain is built from TRBV29-1 and TRBJ2-1, with 11 positions matching TRBD2. Germline CDR1 reads SQVTM; CDR2 reads ANQGSEA. With V trimmed by 6 bases and J by 8 bases, 18 bases remained unmatched. CDR3 length: 17 residues.

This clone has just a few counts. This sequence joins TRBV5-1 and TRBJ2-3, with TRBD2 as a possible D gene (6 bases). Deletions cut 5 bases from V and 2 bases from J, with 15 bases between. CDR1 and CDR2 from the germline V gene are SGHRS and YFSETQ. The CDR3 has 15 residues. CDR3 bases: TGCGCCAGCAGGTTTAGCGGCATCTACACAGATACGCAGTATTTT. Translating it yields CASRFSGIYTDTQYF.

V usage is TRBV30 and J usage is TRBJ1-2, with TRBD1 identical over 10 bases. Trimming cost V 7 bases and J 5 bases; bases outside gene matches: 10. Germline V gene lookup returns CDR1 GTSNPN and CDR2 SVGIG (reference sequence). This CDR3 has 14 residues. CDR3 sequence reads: CASSMGDRGYGYTF. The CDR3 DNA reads TGTGCCTCTTCCATGGGGGACAGGGGTTATGGCTACACCTTC.